These 8 T cell receptor beta chains originate from one sample sequenced in a study of blood T cell repertoires in COVID-19. Profiling relied on immunoSEQ multiplex PCR, and the TCRdb table lists in-frame clones only, not all of them. The sample includes a few hundred thousand clones, just over 85% of them seen just once. Input material: peripheral blood. These receptors were collected from a woman aged 30 to 39 with active or convalescent COVID-19.

This chain connects TRBV6-5 to TRBJ2-1; tentatively, D is TRBD1 (6 bases). Germline V lookup: CDR1 MNHEY, CDR2 SVGAGI. This CDR3 is built from 15 residues. Between the trimmed V and J ends, which lost 7 bases and 4 bases, there was a span of 17 bases. Here the CDR3 DNA reads TGTGCCAGCATACCGGGACATGTGGCGTACAATGAGCAGTTCTTC. Translation: CASIPGHVAYNEQFF.

This clone appeared a single time. The chain combines TRBV9 with TRBJ2-1; TRBD1 might be the D (6 bases). Trimming pared 0 bases from V and 4 bases from J, leaving 8 bases between. The CDR3 covers 14 residues. Per germline, CDR1 SGDLS and CDR2 YYNGEE. Written as DNA, the CDR3 is TGTGCCAGCAGCGTAGAACAGGGTTACAATGAGCAGTTCTTC. It translates to CASSVEQGYNEQFF.

The chain's CDR3 is CASSHRGEFGEQYF. For the CDR3, the DNA is TGTGCCAGCAGTCACCGGGGGGAGTTTGGCGAGCAGTACTTC. This rearrangement joins TRBV6-5 to TRBJ2-7; 7 nucleotides line up with TRBD2. V lost 5 bases and J lost 6; bases outside the gene matches: 10. Per germline, CDR1 MNHEY and CDR2 SVGAGI. This CDR3 comprises 14 residues.

The V and J genes are TRBV7-9 and TRBJ1-1, with a tentative D call TRBD1 (5 bases). Trimming removed 1 base from V and 2 bases from J, with 14 bases in between. This CDR3 has 16 amino acids. The germline V gene encodes CDR1 SEHNR and CDR2 FQNEAQ (reference sequence). The CDR3 sequence is CASSLGSGAFNTEAFF. The CDR3 DNA sequence: TGTGCCAGCAGCTTAGGTTCTGGGGCCTTTAACACTGAAGCTTTCTTT.

This chain joins TRBV20-1 and TRBJ2-1, with D tentatively TRBD2 (6 bases). The CDR3 covers 11 residues. Trimming pared 6 bases from V and 15 bases from J, leaving 18 bases between. The germline CDR1 and CDR2 sequences are DFQATT and SNEGSKA (reference sequence). CDR3 nucleotides: TGCAGTGCCCCGGAGGGCGGCCACTCGTTCTTC. As protein: CSAPEGGHSFF.

V and J are TRBV6-5 and TRBJ1-5; TRBD1 aligns across 7 bases. V shed 5 bases, J shed 6 bases, and the junction held 7 bases outside the gene matches. The V gene's germline CDR1 is MNHEY and CDR2 SVGAGI. The CDR3 runs to 14 residues. For the CDR3, the DNA is TGTGCCAGCAGTCGACAGGGTATCGCTCAGCCCCAGCATTTT. As protein: CASSRQGIAQPQHF.

CDR3 DNA: TGTGCCAGCAGTCCCGGGAGCAATATGAACACTGAAGCTTTCTTT. Protein product: CASSPGSNMNTEAFF. The chain recombines TRBV6-6 with TRBJ1-1; D is uncertain. CDR1 MNHNY and CDR2 SVGAGI come from the germline V gene (reference sequence). Trimming pared 5 bases from V and 0 bases from J, leaving 13 bases between. The CDR3 has 15 amino acids.

The chain is built from TRBV5-1 and TRBJ2-3; D is possibly TRBD2 (6 bases). V lost 4 bases and J 5 bases, leaving 26 bases between the germline ends. Germline lookup yields CDR1 SGHRS and CDR2 YFSETQ. The CDR3 spans 18 residues. In DNA form, the CDR3 reads TGCGCCAGCAGCCGGGTATCGGAGGGGACTCGACGAGGAGATACGCAGTATTTT. Amino acids: CASSRVSEGTRRGDTQYF.